These 14 T cell receptor beta chains were sequenced from one sample in a study of cytomegalovirus exposure and HLA in healthy donors. Both 60 Vbeta primers and 13 Jbeta primers went into the PCR. Profiling relied on immunoSEQ multiplex PCR, and the TCRdb table lists in-frame clones only, not all of them. This sample's table has tens of thousands of clones. The sample taken for sequencing was PBMCs. These receptors were obtained from a man aged 35-49 years in good health and CMV-seronegative.

This chain connects TRBV30 to TRBJ1-4; possible D gene TRBD1, 6 bases. Germline lookup yields CDR1 GTSNPN and CDR2 SVGIG (reference sequence). Trimming cost V 5 bases and J 8 bases, with 21 bases left between them. This CDR3 is built from 15 residues. The CDR3 sequence is CAWDYKTGSGEKLFF. The CDR3 nucleotides are TGTGCCTGGGATTATAAGACAGGTTCAGGCGAAAAACTGTTTTTT.

The V call is TRBV6-6, the J call TRBJ1-5; 8 bases are a match to TRBD1. CDR3 length equals 15 residues. V lost 0 bases, J lost 4 bases, and 2 bases stayed unmatched. Germline CDR1 is MNHNY and CDR2 is SVGAGI (reference sequence). The CDR3 region is CASSYSDRENQPQHF. Here the CDR3 DNA reads TGTGCCAGCAGTTACTCGGACAGGGAGAATCAGCCCCAGCATTTT.

The chain is built from TRBV4-1 and TRBJ2-3; 9 bases line up with TRBD2. Looked up from germline, CDR1 is MGHRA and CDR2 is YSYEKL. CDR3 size: 15 residues. V trimming: 5 bases; J trimming: 2 bases; junction bases outside the gene matches: 5. This chain's CDR3 is CASSKAGGFTDTQYF. The CDR3 coding sequence is TGCGCCAGCAGCAAAGCGGGGGGCTTCACAGATACGCAGTATTTT.

The chain joins TRBV5-4 to TRBJ1-2; 7 bases align to TRBD1. CDR3 length: 12 amino acids. With 3 bases clipped from V and 7 bases from J, the junction kept 3 bases outside the gene matches. Germline V gene sequence: CDR1 SGHNT, CDR2 YYREEE (reference sequence). The CDR3 loop is CASSSGQVGYTF. In nucleotides, the CDR3 is TGTGCCAGCAGCTCTGGACAGGTTGGCTACACCTTC. Based on the CDR3 plus reference TRBV5-4 and TRBJ1-2, the full variable domain is ETGVTQSPTHLIKTRGQQVTLRCSSQSGHNTVSWYQQALGQGPQFIFQYYREEENGRGNFPPRFSGLQFPNYSSELNVNALELDDSALYLCASSSGQVGYTFGSGTRLTVV.

The chain has TRBV13 and TRBJ2-7; D is possibly TRBD1 (6 bases). V was pared by 2 bases and J by 3 bases, with 11 bases between. The CDR3 is made up of 14 amino acids. Germline V gene data show CDR1 as PRHDT and CDR2 as FYEKMQ (reference sequence). The CDR3 nucleotides read TGTGCCAGCAGCTTATCGGGGACAAACTACGAGCAGTACTTC. Protein: CASSLSGTNYEQYF.

The chain combines TRBV12-5 with TRBJ2-7; 7 nucleotides align to TRBD2. The ends lost 9 bases at V and 5 bases at J; junction bases unmatched: 13. This CDR3 contains 14 residues. The germline gives CDR1 LGHNT, CDR2 FRNRAP. CDR3 protein: CARGEGPVIDEQYF. The CDR3, as DNA: TGTGCTAGGGGGGAGGGTCCGGTTATCGACGAGCAGTACTTC.

The chain combines TRBV4-1 with TRBJ2-3, with TRBD2 identical over 16 bases. Looked up from germline, CDR1 is MGHRA and CDR2 is YSYEKL. V was clipped by 2 bases and J by 3 bases; unmatched bases: 17. The CDR3 sequence is 22 residues long. CDR3 residues: CASSQPKGLAGGHFERTDTQYF. The DNA of the CDR3 is TGCGCCAGCAGCCAACCCAAGGGACTAGCGGGGGGGCACTTCGAGAGAACAGATACGCAGTATTTT.

V usage is TRBV10-2 and J usage is TRBJ2-5, with a weak D call TRBD2 (6 bases). Deletions cut 2 bases from V and 5 bases from J, with 12 bases between. The CDR3 covers 14 residues. The germline V gene encodes CDR1 WSHSY and CDR2 SAAADI. The CDR3 here is CASSEDGGEETQYF. The CDR3 nucleotides read TGCGCCAGCAGTGAGGACGGGGGAGAGGAGACCCAGTACTTC.

In nucleotides, the CDR3 is TGTGCCAGCAGCTTTGACAGGGGGCGCGGGGCCAACGTCCTGACTTTC. This encodes CASSFDRGRGANVLTF. The chain couples TRBV5-6 to TRBJ2-6; 10 bases fit TRBD1. CDR1 and CDR2 from the germline V gene are SGHDT and YYEEEE. This CDR3 contains 16 residues. V lost 2 bases, J lost 4 bases, and 3 bases stayed unmatched.

V is TRBV18 and J is TRBJ2-7; D is unclear. CDR1 is KGHSH, CDR2 LQKENI, per germline. V was clipped by 0 bases and J by 6 bases, with 9 bases between them. The CDR3 runs 13 residues. CDR3 sequence (DNA): TGTGCCAGCTCACCACCGCGGTCTTCCGAGCAGTACTTC. Encoded protein: CASSPPRSSEQYF.

This clone is classed as medium-sized by frequency. The chain combines TRBV6-5 with TRBJ1-3, with no clear D. Deletions cut 2 bases from V and 8 bases from J, with 10 bases between. The CDR3 is 13 residues long. Germline CDR1 reads MNHEY; CDR2 reads SVGAGI. The CDR3 DNA reads TGTGCCAGCAGTTACGGGGAGGGCCACACCATATATTTT. Protein: CASSYGEGHTIYF.

V gene TRBV7-2 combines with J gene TRBJ2-7; D may be TRBD1 (6 bases). The germline CDR1 and CDR2 sequences are SGHTA and FQGNSA. Trimming cost V 5 bases and J 6 bases, with 11 bases left between them. This CDR3 has 12 residues. CDR3 in DNA: TGTGCCAGCAGCGAACAGGGATCCGAGCAGTACTTC. Protein product: CASSEQGSEQYF. The whole variable domain, remainder taken from reference TRBV7-2 and TRBJ2-7, is GAGVSQSPSNKVTEKGKDVELRCDPISGHTALYWYRQSLGQGLEFLIYFQGNSAPDKSGLPSDRFSAERTGGSVSTLTIQRTQQEDSAVYLCASSEQGSEQYFGPGTRLTVT.

The chain links TRBV10-3 to TRBJ2-7, with TRBD1 matching over 8 bases. J lost 4 bases, V lost 7 bases, and 6 bases had no gene match. Germline CDR1 ENHRY, CDR2 SYGVKD. This CDR3 region has 13 residues. In DNA, the CDR3 is TGTGCCATCAATCAGGGGGCGCCTTACGAGCAGTACTTC. Its protein is CAINQGAPYEQYF.

The chain combines TRBV28 with TRBJ2-1; D unresolved. Germline assignment: CDR1 MDHEN and CDR2 SYDVKM. With 5 bases removed from V and 10 bases from J, the gap between germline ends came to 12 bases. This CDR3 contains 12 residues. CDR3 loop: CASSPHSSEQFF. The CDR3, as DNA: TGTGCCAGCAGTCCTCATAGCTCAGAGCAGTTCTTC.